This is a list of T cell receptor beta chains from one sample in a study of regulatory and conventional T cells in RAG deficiency. Assay used: immunoSEQ multiplex PCR; TCRdb lists only in-frame clones, some missing. The sample has over 45,000 clones, 85% to 90% seen once. This sample was also put to use in a study of regulatory T cells.

The sequencing sample was made of CD4+ effector T cells sorted from blood. Receptor source: a human donor in good health. CDR3s include the opening cysteine and the closing phenylalanine or tryptophan. The D gene is left open where the match is weak. Expanded clones get a size class; other rows say once, few or many, or leave the size out.

D gene: NA
clone size: once
J gene: TRBJ1-5
V gene: TRBV18
CDR3 DNA: TGTGCCAGCTCACCGGACGGAAATCAGCCCCAGCATTTT
CDR3 protein: CASSPDGNQPQHF

D gene: NA
clone size: NA
J gene: TRBJ2-7
V gene: TRBV6-5
CDR3 DNA: TGTGCCAGCAGTACGACGAGTAACTACGAGCAGTACTTC
CDR3 protein: CASSTTSNYEQYF

D gene: TRBD1
clone size: NA
J gene: TRBJ1-4
V gene: TRBV25-1
CDR3 DNA: TGTGCCAGCAGTGACCCCGGACAGGGGGGGCCCCAAAAACTGTTTTTT
CDR3 protein: CASSDPGQGGPQKLFF

D gene: TRBD2
clone size: NA
J gene: TRBJ2-1
V gene: TRBV6-1
CDR3 DNA: TGTGCCAGCAGTGGGCCGGGACTAGCGGGAGGAGGGAATGAGCAGTTCTTC
CDR3 protein: CASSGPGLAGGGNEQFF

D gene: NA
clone size: NA
J gene: TRBJ1-1
V gene: TRBV7-3
CDR3 DNA: TGTGCCAGCAGCTTAAGACGGAACATGAACACTGAAGCTTTCTTT
CDR3 protein: CASSLRRNMNTEAFF

D gene: NA
clone size: NA
J gene: TRBJ2-5
V gene: TRBV11-3
CDR3 DNA: TGTGCCAGCAGCTTTCTAGCAGATGAGACCCAGTACTTC
CDR3 protein: CASSFLADETQYF

D gene: NA
clone size: NA
J gene: TRBJ2-6
V gene: TRBV6-1
CDR3 DNA: TGTGCCAGCAGTGAAGCGAGTCAGGGCTCTGGGGCCAACGTCCTGACTTTC
CDR3 protein: CASSEASQGSGANVLTF

D gene: TRBD2
clone size: NA
J gene: TRBJ2-7
V gene: TRBV6-6
CDR3 DNA: TGTGCCAGCAGTCATCGGACTAGCGGGCCCTACGAGCAGTACTTC
CDR3 protein: CASSHRTSGPYEQYF

D gene: NA
clone size: NA
J gene: TRBJ2-7
V gene: TRBV30
CDR3 DNA: TGTGCCTGGAGTGTACGATCCTACGAGCAGTACTTC
CDR3 protein: CAWSVRSYEQYF

D gene: NA
clone size: NA
J gene: TRBJ1-4
V gene: TRBV6-5
CDR3 DNA: TGTGCCAGCAGTGAAGTTAGGGGAAGCGAAAAACTGTTTTTT
CDR3 protein: CASSEVRGSEKLFF

D gene: TRBD2
clone size: NA
J gene: TRBJ2-5
V gene: TRBV19
CDR3 DNA: TGTGCCAGTAGTTCAAAGGCGGGAGGGCCTGCGGAGACCCAGTACTTC
CDR3 protein: CASSSKAGGPAETQYF

D gene: TRBD1
clone size: NA
J gene: TRBJ1-2
V gene: TRBV5-1
CDR3 DNA: TGCGCCAGCAGCACAGGACAGGTCGACTATGGCTACACCTTC
CDR3 protein: CASSTGQVDYGYTF

D gene: NA
clone size: NA
J gene: TRBJ2-7
V gene: TRBV27
CDR3 DNA: TGTGCCAGCAAACCAACGGACTACTCCTACGAGCAGTACTTC
CDR3 protein: CASKPTDYSYEQYF

D gene: TRBD1
clone size: NA
J gene: TRBJ1-5
V gene: TRBV6-5
CDR3 DNA: TGTGCCAGCAGTTACTACAGGACAGGGGGCTCTCAGCCCCAGCATTTT
CDR3 protein: CASSYYRTGGSQPQHF